The TCR beta chain described here comes from a study of T cells in Graves' hyperthyroidism and ophthalmopathy. There are many counts of this clonotype. The ends were cut back, 2 bases at V and 2 bases at J, with 10 bases in the middle. The germline gives CDR1 SGHTA, CDR2 FQGTGA. The CDR3 contains 14 residues. From RNA transcripts, TCR beta CDR3 regions were amplified. An initial round of RT-PCR targeting the TCR CDR3 relied on the HTBI primer set. MiXCR, run by TCRdb on the multiplex PCR reads, gives a single entry per CDR3 protein. The profile shows a few hundred thousand distinct CDR3 sequences, around 20% of them singletons.

This TCR was recovered from a man aged 50-59 years with Graves' ophthalmopathy. The rearrangement joins TRBV7-3 to TRBJ2-7, with D perhaps being TRBD1 or TRBD2 (5 bases each). The source material was blood. The CDR3 DNA is TGTGCCAGCAGCTTAGAAGGGACCACCTACGAGCAGTACTTC. Residues: CASSLEGTTYEQYF.